The clone carrying this T cell receptor (beta chain) has a count of ten or more. CDR3 length: 16 amino acids. The V end was cut by 8 bases, the J end by 1 base, with 20 bases between. Germline values: CDR1 SGHVS, CDR2 FNYEAQ. RNA transcripts were the template, and TCR beta CDR3 regions were amplified from them. Second-round multiplex PCR followed a first-round RT-PCR using HTBI primers. One entry per CDR3 protein, called by TCRdb with MiXCR from the multiplex PCR reads. The sample carries 400,000 or so distinct CDR3 sequences, approximately 15% recorded once. The sample is drawn from a study of Graves' ophthalmopathy and Graves' hyperthyroidism.

Sequenced: peripheral blood. This rearrangement joins TRBV7-6 to TRBJ1-1; D perhaps matches TRBD1 (6 bases). The receptor comes from a woman between 18 and 29 years old with stable Graves' hyperthyroidism. The CDR3, as DNA: TGTGCCAGCTCCCCTGGGTCGGGGACACCGAACACTGAAGCTTTCTTT. It specifies CASSPGSGTPNTEAFF.